The entry below describes one T cell receptor (beta chain). Its binding antigen is unknown. Per-base qualities were not stored, and no clone one base away is much larger. For sequencing of the TCRbeta CDR3 region, genomic DNA was extracted from the sorted cells. TCRbeta CDR3 regions were sequenced using the immunoSEQ Assay. TCRdb provides this immuneACCESS table in a form limited to in-frame rearrangements. Some clones are lacking; in checked studies, under half of them reflect an unresolved V gene, and why the rest are absent is not known. The sample contains more than 75,000 clones, 75% to 90% of them found a single time. The ten largest clones take up more than 0.3% of the sample. This entry is derived from a study of OX40 agonist ivuxolimab in advanced cancers. Regarding the study in general: Ivuxolimab was an agonistic, fully human IgG2 monoclonal antibody directed against OX40 (CD134), a costimulatory receptor. Intravenous ivuxolimab was administered to patients every 2 weeks at six dose levels: 0.01, 0.1, 0.3, 1.5, 3 and 10 mg/kg. Among the approximately 50 dose-escalation patients, around 20 had hepatocellular carcinoma, 15 or so melanoma, 9 renal cell carcinoma and 9 head and neck cancer. In the dose-escalation cohort, 70% to 85% of patients were male, and the mean age was approximately 64 years, with a range of about 23 to 80. Prior anti-PD-1, anti-PD-L1 or anti-CTLA-4 therapy was permitted, and 40% of dose-escalation patients had received checkpoint inhibitors. Partial responses occurred in three dose-escalation patients: two with cutaneous melanoma and one with hepatocellular carcinoma. Peripheral TCRbeta sequencing aimed to test whether ivuxolimab altered TCR sequence diversity and caused clonal T-cell expansion. The paper covers the monotherapy dose-escalation part of the phase I ivuxolimab trial, which included N ≈ 50 patients. The paper as a whole reports these results and caveats: Low levels of normalized T-cell clonal expansion were also seen in some patients who did not respond. At doses from 0.1 to 3.0 mg/kg, clonal expansion was seen in both CD4+ and CD8+ blood T cells between baseline and week 6. Partial responders in the 0.1-3.0 mg/kg groups had among the lowest normalized peripheral clonal expansion, especially among CD8+ T cells. After ivuxolimab, expanded clones were on average more numerous among CD8+ T cells than among CD4+ T cells. The antigen specificity of the peripheral T cells that underwent clonal expansion was not determined.

Patients with a history of autoimmune disease or receiving systemic immunosuppression were excluded from the trial. Peripheral blood for TCR sequencing was collected from all dose cohorts at baseline, on cycle 4 day 1, and on cycle 7 day 1. The samples were taken from a phase I, first-in-human, multicenter, open-label dose-escalation trial of ivuxolimab. Adults with locally advanced or metastatic melanoma, renal cell carcinoma, hepatocellular carcinoma or head and neck squamous cell carcinoma were enrolled in the trial. Before TCR sequencing, CD4+ T cells and CD8+ T cells were sorted from peripheral blood as separate populations. Source: CD4+ or CD8+ T cells sorted from blood, taken in a trial of the OX40 agonist ivuxolimab. The receptor's source is an adult with an advanced solid tumor such as melanoma, head and neck, liver or kidney cancer.

The nucleotide sequence reads TGTGCCAGTAGTATAGGAGTAGGGGCCGCGGGGCCCGGGGAGCTGTTTTTT. Its protein is CASSIGVGAAGPGELFF. The V and J segments used are TRBV19 and TRBJ2-2, with TRBD2 tentatively as D gene (6 bases match). CDR1 and CDR2, looked up from the germline V gene (reference sequence), are LNHDA and SQIVND. The CDR3 numbers 17 residues from cysteine through phenylalanine. Kept here is only the CDR3 DNA, which spans 51 bases and is read in frame from base 1. Trimming removed 1 base from V and 6 bases from J, leaving 18 bases between the germline ends.